This TCR beta chain emerged from a study of post-analysis software for immune sequencing data. Looking at the study overall: Patients had relapsing-remitting, secondary progressive or progressive-relapsing multiple sclerosis; some lacked subtype. Study conclusions and caveats: Significantly decreased normalized Chao1 diversity was recorded for multiple sclerosis patients relative to controls. Samples sharing a preparation batch grouped tightly together when assessed by F measure. Comparison of patients with controls showed five or six TRBV segments more frequent in patients, TRBV5-6, TRBV5-1 and TRBV20-1 among them.

Presence of unique molecular identifiers characterized the TCR beta cDNA libraries. Between roughly 0.9 and 11 million T cells gave rise to 450,000 to 650,000 cDNA molecules. Each CDR3 protein is one row after TCRdb ran MiXCR on the PCR reads. The sample has fewer than 850,000 distinct CDR3 sequences, 35% to 55% seen once. Germline loops: CDR1 LGHNA, CDR2 YSLEER. The CDR3 length is 14 residues. Trimming stripped 6 bases from V and 0 bases from J, with 11 bases between. With regard to this clonotype: Antigen: not known.

The chain couples TRBV4-3 to TRBJ1-2; D is ambiguous. The clonotype comes from a girl aged 5 to 17 with multiple sclerosis. Sequenced sample: blood. CDR3 DNA sequence: TGCGCCAGCAGTCCGACATCCGCTAACTATGGCTACACCTTC. Amino acids: CASSPTSANYGYTF.